The clone carrying this TCR beta chain was seen only a few times. As yet, its antigen is unknown. TCRdb analysed the 5' RACE reads with MiXCR anew, one entry per CDR3 protein. Counted here are 35,000 to 50,000 distinct CDR3 sequences, 22% occurring once; the ten biggest clones make up around 4.5%. From germline, CDR1 is DFQATT and CDR2 SNEGSKA (reference sequence). V lost 0 bases and J 3 bases, leaving 15 bases between the germline ends. This CDR3 comprises 16 residues. Tregs were sorted as CD4+CD25+CD127-/low cells. The study, taken as a whole, reports: Greatest tumor Treg TCR overlap was with tumor naive CD4+ cells. The larger-cohort validation was restricted to a single TCR beta V-J rearrangement rather than whole repertoires.

This TCR derives from a female donor with breast cancer. Sample: Tregs sorted from a lymph node. This chain links TRBV20-1 with TRBJ1-3, with D uncertain. The CDR3 DNA sequence: TGCAGTGCTAGAGATGGGCGGCAGCTCAATGGAAACACCATATATTTT. The encoded protein is CSARDGRQLNGNTIYF.